This TCR beta chain was obtained from a study of cytomegalovirus exposure and HLA in healthy donors. In germline, CDR1 is GTSNPN, CDR2 SVGIG (reference sequence). V lost 1 base, J lost 3 bases, and 12 bases lay in between. CDR3 length: 14 residues. PCR used 60 Vbeta primers and 13 Jbeta primers. TCRdb keeps only in-frame clones here, not all; method: immunoSEQ multiplex PCR. The sample records tens of thousands of clones, around three quarters being singletons. The receptor was isolated from a male donor in good health and CMV-seropositive. Specimen: PBMCs. This chain connects TRBV30 to TRBJ1-2; D unresolved. CDR3 sequence reads: CAWSAHRGDYGYTF. CDR3 bases: TGTGCCTGGAGTGCTCATCGGGGTGACTATGGCTACACCTTC.